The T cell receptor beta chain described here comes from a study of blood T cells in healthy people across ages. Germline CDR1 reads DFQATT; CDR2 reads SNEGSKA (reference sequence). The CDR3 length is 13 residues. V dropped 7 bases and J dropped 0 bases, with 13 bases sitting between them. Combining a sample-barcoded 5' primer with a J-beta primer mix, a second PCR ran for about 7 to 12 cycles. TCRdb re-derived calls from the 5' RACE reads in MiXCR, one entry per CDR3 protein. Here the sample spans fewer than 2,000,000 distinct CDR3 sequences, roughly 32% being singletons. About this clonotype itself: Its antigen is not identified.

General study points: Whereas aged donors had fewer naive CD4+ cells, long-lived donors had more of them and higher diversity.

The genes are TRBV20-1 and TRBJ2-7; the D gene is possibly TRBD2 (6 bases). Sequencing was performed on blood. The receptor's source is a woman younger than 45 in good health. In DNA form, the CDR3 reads TGCAGTGTGACGGGAGCCACCTCCTACGAGCAGTACTTC. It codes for CSVTGATSYEQYF.